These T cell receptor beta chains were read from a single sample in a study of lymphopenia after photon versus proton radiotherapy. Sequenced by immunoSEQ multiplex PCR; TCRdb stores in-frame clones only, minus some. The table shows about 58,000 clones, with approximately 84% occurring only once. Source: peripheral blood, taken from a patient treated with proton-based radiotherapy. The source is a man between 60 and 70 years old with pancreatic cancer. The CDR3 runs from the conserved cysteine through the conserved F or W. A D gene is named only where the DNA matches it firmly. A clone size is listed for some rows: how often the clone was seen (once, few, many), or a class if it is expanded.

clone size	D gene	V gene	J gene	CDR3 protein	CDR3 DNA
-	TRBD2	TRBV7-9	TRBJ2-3	CASLAGGSTDTQYF	TGTGCCAGTTTAGCGGGAGGGTCCACAGATACGCAGTATTTT
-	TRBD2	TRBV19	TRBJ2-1	CASSKWAGGTYNEQFF	TGTGCCAGTAGTAAGTGGGCGGGAGGGACCTACAATGAGCAGTTCTTC
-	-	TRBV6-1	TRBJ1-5	CASSLNSYSNQPQHF	TGTGCCAGCTCCCTGAACAGCTATAGCAATCAGCCCCAGCATTTT
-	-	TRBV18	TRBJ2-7	CASSSLGAGNSYEQYF	TGTGCCAGCTCATCCCTGGGGGCAGGGAACTCCTACGAGCAGTACTTC
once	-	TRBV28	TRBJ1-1	CASSSPPPRDTEAFF	TGTGCCAGCAGTTCCCCCCCTCCAAGGGACACTGAAGCTTTCTTT
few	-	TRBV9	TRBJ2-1	CASSVGLPNEQFF	TGTGCCAGCAGCGTAGGGCTACCCAATGAGCAGTTCTTC
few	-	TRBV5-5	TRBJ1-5	CASSLAAGYQPQHF	TGTGCCAGCAGCTTGGCGGCAGGATATCAGCCCCAGCATTTT
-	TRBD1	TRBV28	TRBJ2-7	CASSLLPRTGPTYEQYF	TGTGCCAGCAGTTTACTACCTCGGACAGGACCTACCTACGAGCAGTACTTC
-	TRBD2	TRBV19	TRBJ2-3	CASSIGLAGGFADTQYF	TGTGCCAGTAGTATTGGTCTAGCGGGAGGGTTCGCAGATACGCAGTATTTT
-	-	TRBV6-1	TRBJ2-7	CASRQSSLYEQYF	TGTGCCAGTAGACAGTCTAGTCTCTACGAGCAGTACTTC
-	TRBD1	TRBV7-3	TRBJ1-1	CASSSLQGARTEAFF	TGTGCCAGCAGCTCCCTACAGGGGGCGCGCACTGAAGCTTTCTTT
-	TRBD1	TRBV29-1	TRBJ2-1	CSVATGVNEQFF	TGCAGCGTTGCCACAGGGGTCAATGAGCAGTTCTTC
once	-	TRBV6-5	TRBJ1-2	CASSYSGGRDGYTF	TGTGCCAGCAGTTACAGTGGGGGGCGGGATGGCTACACCTTC
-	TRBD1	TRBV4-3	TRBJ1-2	CASSQDWGTGSMRYTF	TGCGCCAGCAGCCAAGATTGGGGGACAGGGTCAATGCGCTACACCTTC
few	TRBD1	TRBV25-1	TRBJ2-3	CASSRTGLTDTQYF	TGTGCCAGCAGTCGGACAGGGCTTACAGATACGCAGTATTTT
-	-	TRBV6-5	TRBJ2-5	CASRDGGSSQYF	TGTGCCAGTAGGGACGGGGGATCGTCCCAGTACTTC